Following are 21 T cell receptor beta chains from one sample sequenced in a study of blood T cell repertoires in COVID-19. This table comes from immunoSEQ multiplex PCR, and its TCRdb copy is limited to in-frame clones, with some not included. The data contain about 140,000 clones, 70% to 90% of them singletons. The material sequenced was peripheral blood. The receptors here all came from a woman in her sixties with acute or convalescent COVID-19.

This clone was recorded once. The rearrangement links TRBV5-1 to TRBJ1-2; TRBD1 might be the D (5 bases). The V end was cut by 0 bases, the J end by 7 bases, with 13 bases between. This CDR3 region has 14 residues. Per the germline V gene, CDR1 is SGHRS and CDR2 is YFSETQ. The CDR3: CASSLVSGAAGYTF. CDR3 coding DNA: TGCGCCAGCAGCTTGGTGAGCGGGGCGGCTGGCTACACCTTC.

This chain uses TRBV21-1 with TRBJ2-1; the D call in the table, TRBD1, was not verified against the DNA. TRBV21-1 is assigned pseudogene status. The CDR3 has 16 amino acids. For the CDR3, the DNA is TGTGCCAGCAGCAGAACCGGGACAGGGAGTAACAATGAGCAGTTCTTC. This codes for CASSRTGTGSNNEQFF.

The chain links TRBV6-5 to TRBJ1-6; 8 bases match TRBD1. V shed 5 bases, J shed 7 bases, and the junction held 10 bases outside the gene matches. This CDR3 has 16 amino acids. Germline V lookup: CDR1 MNHEY, CDR2 SVGAGI. CDR3 amino acids: CASSNFPGGGNSPLHF. The CDR3 DNA follows: TGTGCCAGCAGTAACTTTCCAGGGGGCGGGAATTCACCCCTCCACTTT.

The chain employs TRBV9 and TRBJ1-6; no clear D gene. From germline, CDR1 is SGDLS and CDR2 YYNGEE. Trimming left V 4 bases short and J 8 bases short, with 13 bases between. This CDR3 spans 14 amino acids. DNA of the CDR3: TGTGCCAGCAGCAAGTACCAGACTTATTCACCCCTCCACTTT. This sequence encodes CASSKYQTYSPLHF.

The rearrangement uses TRBV28 and TRBJ2-1; 9 bases agree with TRBD1. After removal of 4 bases from V and 4 bases from J, the junction contained 5 bases not matched to a gene. The CDR3 has 15 residues. Germline V gene sequence: CDR1 MDHEN, CDR2 SYDVKM. The CDR3 spells CASSSRDREYNEQFF. The CDR3 DNA is TGTGCCAGCAGTTCCCGGGACAGGGAATACAATGAGCAGTTCTTC.

The chain employs TRBV3-1 (or the pseudogene TRBV3-2) and TRBJ2-5, with 9 bases matching TRBD2. From germline, CDR1 is LGHDT and CDR2 YNNKEL (reference sequence). CDR3 length equals 15 residues. The trim removed 1 base at V and 7 bases at J, leaving 7 bases unmatched. Here the CDR3 DNA reads TGTGCCAGCAGCCAAGGGACTAGCGCAGTGGGGACCCAGTACTTC. It codes for CASSQGTSAVGTQYF.

The chain has TRBV12-3 or TRBV12-4 and TRBJ2-2; 7 bases fit TRBD2. The CDR3 totals 13 residues. J gave up 8 bases and V 3 bases, and 3 bases lay outside the gene matches. The CDR3 sequence is CASSLVSGGELFF. CDR3 nucleotides: TGTGCCAGCAGTTTGGTTAGCGGGGGGGAGCTGTTTTTT.

The V and J genes are TRBV9 and TRBJ2-3; 7 nucleotides line up with TRBD1. CDR3 length: 14 residues. Germline V gives CDR1 SGDLS, CDR2 YYNGEE. The V gene end was trimmed by 6 bases and the J gene end by 3 bases; junction bases not matched to a gene: 7. In DNA, the CDR3 is TGTGCCAGCAAGGGACAGTGGGTAACAGATACGCAGTATTTT. Translated, it gives CASKGQWVTDTQYF.

The chain uses TRBV29-1 and TRBJ2-2; perhaps TRBD2 as D (5 bases). V was trimmed by 6 bases and J by 3 bases, leaving 11 bases between them. CDR1 is SQVTM and CDR2 is ANQGSEA in the germline V gene. This CDR3 has 13 amino acids. The CDR3 spells CSVDSSYTGELFF. The CDR3 DNA sequence: TGCAGCGTAGATTCTAGCTACACCGGGGAGCTGTTTTTT.

The chain carries TRBV6-6 and TRBJ1-6; 10 bases line up with TRBD1. V shed 6 bases, J shed 8 bases, and the junction held 7 bases outside the gene matches. Germline CDR1 reads MNHNY; CDR2 reads SVGAGI (reference sequence). This CDR3 contains 15 residues. The CDR3 region is CASSLSGQGHSPLHF. The CDR3 nucleotides read TGTGCCAGCAGCCTTTCGGGACAGGGGCATTCACCCCTCCACTTT.

The chain links TRBV4-1 to TRBJ1-3; D unclear. The CDR3 sequence is 15 residues long. Trimming took off 2 bases at V and 2 bases at J, with 10 bases between the two ends. Germline CDR1 and CDR2: MGHRA and YSYEKL. As DNA, the CDR3 is TGCGCCAGCAGCCAAAATGAGCGTACTGGAAACACCATATATTTT. This gives the protein CASSQNERTGNTIYF.

This clone was recorded a few times. The genes are TRBV18 and TRBJ1-5, with D possibly TRBD1 on 6 matching bases. V dropped 4 bases and J dropped 6 bases, with 13 bases sitting between them. Germline V lookup: CDR1 KGHSH, CDR2 LQKENI. The CDR3 is 14 residues long. This CDR3 is CASSLARGSQPQHF. The CDR3 coding sequence is TGTGCCAGCTCACTCGCCAGGGGCTCTCAGCCCCAGCATTTT.

V usage is TRBV7-9 and J usage is TRBJ1-2; a weak D match, TRBD1 (5 bases). V was cut by 0 bases and J by 4 bases, with 9 bases left in between. The CDR3 contains 14 residues. The germline gives CDR1 SEHNR, CDR2 FQNEAQ (reference sequence). The DNA of the CDR3 is TGTGCCAGCAGCTTAGCTCAGGGTGGCTATGGCTACACCTTC. Its translation is CASSLAQGGYGYTF. Complete variable domain (other parts from reference TRBV7-9 and TRBJ1-2): DTGVSQNPRHKITKRGQNVTFRCDPISEHNRLYWYRQTLGQGPEFLTYFQNEAQLEKSRLLSDRFSAERPKGSFSTLEIQRTEQGDSAMYLCASSLAQGGYGYTFGSGTRLTVV.

This chain connects TRBV3-1 (or the pseudogene TRBV3-2) to TRBJ1-6; TRBD1 might be the D (5 bases). Germline-derived CDR1 and CDR2 are LGHDT and YNNKEL (reference sequence). V lost 4 bases, J lost 5 bases, and 27 bases lay in between. The CDR3 sequence is 20 residues long. The CDR3 bases are TGTGCCAGCAGCCGCGTCGCCTCGTCAGGGCCCTCTGGGAATAATTCACCCCTCCACTTT. Protein product: CASSRVASSGPSGNNSPLHF.

The rearrangement joins TRBV21-1 to TRBJ2-3; TRBD1, the table's D call, was not compared with the DNA. TRBV21-1 is a pseudogene segment. This CDR3 has 18 amino acids. As DNA, the CDR3 is TGTGCCAGCAGCAAATCGTTTTCAGGATCCGATAGCACAGATACGCAGTATTTT. It is translated as CASSKSFSGSDSTDTQYF.

Worth noting for this clone: The junction and the germline gene differ at one end; a read error may be behind it. The V gene is TRBV7-7, the J gene TRBJ2-3, with TRBD1 matching 10 bases. The CDR3 has 15 residues. Germline V CDR1 and CDR2: SSHAT, FNYEAQ (reference sequence). CDR3 nucleotides: TGTGCTAGCAGCTTGGGGACAGGGGTGACAGATACGCAGTATTTT. Its protein is CASSLGTGVTDTQYF. The whole variable domain, filled in from reference TRBV7-7 and TRBJ2-3, reads GAGVSQSPRYKVTKRGQDVTLRCDPISSHATLYWYQQALGQGPEFLTYFNYEAQPDKSGLPSDRFSAERPEGSISTLTIQRTEQRDSAMYRCASSLGTGVTDTQYFGPGTRLTVL.

V is TRBV19 and J is TRBJ2-1; 7 bases align to TRBD2. This CDR3 spans 15 amino acids. The ends lost 6 bases at V and 6 bases at J; junction bases unmatched: 11. Germline values: CDR1 LNHDA, CDR2 SQIVND (reference sequence). As DNA, the CDR3 is TGTGCCAGTAGAAAAGGACTAGGGCATCCCAATGAGCAGTTCTTC. As protein: CASRKGLGHPNEQFF.

The chain couples TRBV4-1 to TRBJ2-7, with D possibly matching TRBD2 (7 bases). CDR1 and CDR2 from the germline V gene are MGHRA and YSYEKL. The CDR3 is 15 amino acids. V shed 4 bases and J shed 2 bases, with 15 bases lying between them. This CDR3 reads CASSPDPGGPYEQYF. In DNA, the CDR3 is TGCGCCAGCAGCCCGGACCCGGGGGGCCCCTACGAGCAGTACTTC.

The chain joins TRBV6-5 to TRBJ2-7, with a tentative D call TRBD2 (5 bases). Per the germline V gene, CDR1 is MNHEY and CDR2 is SVGAGI. CDR3 length: 14 amino acids. Trimming removed 8 bases at V and 2 bases at J, with 16 bases between. The CDR3 is CASRSSGQTYEQYF. CDR3 DNA: TGTGCCAGCCGTTCGAGCGGCCAGACCTACGAGCAGTACTTC.

The J gene is TRBJ2-5, the V gene TRBV3-1 (or the pseudogene TRBV3-2), with 12 bases lining up with TRBD2. With 6 bases clipped from V and 2 bases from J, the junction kept 4 bases outside the gene matches. From germline, CDR1 is LGHDT and CDR2 YNNKEL (reference sequence). The CDR3 sequence is 15 residues long. The CDR3 region is CASSKGLAGQETQYF. The CDR3 DNA is TGTGCCAGCAGTAAAGGACTAGCGGGGCAAGAGACCCAGTACTTC.

The rearrangement uses TRBV11-3 and TRBJ2-1, with TRBD2 matching over 8 bases. There are 16 residues in the CDR3. Germline V gene sequence: CDR1 SGHNT, CDR2 YENEEA. Trimming took 5 bases from V and 7 from J; bases not matched to a gene: 13. The CDR3 loop reads CASSPTGSGGWNEQFF. The CDR3 DNA is TGTGCCAGCAGCCCCACCGGCAGCGGGGGCTGGAATGAGCAGTTCTTC. The variable domain in full, completed from reference TRBV11-3 and TRBJ2-1, reads EAGVVQSPRYKIIEKKQPVAFWCNPISGHNTLYWYLQNLGQGPELLIRYENEEAVDDSQLPKDRFSAERLKGVDSTLKIQPAELGDSAVYLCASSPTGSGGWNEQFFGPGTRLTVL.